This T cell receptor (beta chain) was retrieved from a study of cytomegalovirus exposure and HLA in healthy donors (dated by TCRdb to about 2017). A note on the overall study: In an earlier analysis of fewer than 750 of the donors, 276 Gb of sequence data and approximately 120 million unique TCR beta sequences from roughly 190 million T cells were reported. Donor age, sex, ethnicity and CMV serostatus were compiled alongside the repertoire data. In the later analysis, no new phenotypic data were used to find candidate immune exposures; instead, reliance was placed on TCR beta sequences and their occurrence across donors. Approximately 300 gigabases of sequencing data and around 88 million unique TCR sequences made up an early release that covered approximately 700 HLA-typed donors. To predict cytomegalovirus infection status, the study brought together high-throughput TCR immunosequencing, statistical association of individual TCRs with disease status, and machine learning. The study profiled the T cell repertoires of 500 to 800 subjects by immunosequencing and related them to cytomegalovirus serostatus. Class I and class II HLA loci were covered by the typing at four-digit resolution. Every discovery cohort repertoire had been produced on one sequencing platform. The study was designed to test whether signatures of past pathogen exposure could be identified by cataloging public T cell receptors. The number of donors typed differed by locus, with about 629-640 for A, B, C, DRB1 and DQB1, more than 500 for DQA1, 606 for DPA1, and about 450 for DPB1. On average, around 230,000 unique TCR beta nucleotide sequences were sequenced per donor among more than 350 genotyped donors of the cohort, with roughly 18% of those sequences being non-productive. A later analysis re-analyzed previously published TCR beta repertoires from approximately 700 donors and added high-resolution HLA genotyping to study TCR occurrence patterns. A separate validation cohort of roughly 130 different subjects was used in addition to the approximately 700-subject first cohort. A later genetic analysis took genome-wide SNP genotypes for about 65% of the 666 donors and used that subset as a discovery cohort. Of the roughly 400 genotyped donors, less than 85% were placed in the genetic ancestry cluster associated with self-reported Caucasian donors. In an earlier analysis of 587 of the donors, high-throughput TCR beta sequencing was used to judge whether each TCR beta V gene segment behaved as functional or pseudogenic. Four to six DR-DQ haplotypes were handled as single units for association and clustering, since linkage in the cohort was strong. Results the study describes overall, beyond this receptor: HLA typing was unavailable for some donors at each locus, so association tests used only the typed subset. In a later analysis, several top co-occurrence clusters were reported to appear linked to parvovirus B19, influenza, CMV and Epstein-Barr virus. According to a later analysis, most CMV-associated TCR beta chains appeared to be HLA-restricted, and the HLA associations seemed to be driven largely by CMV exposure. When HLA alleles, especially DR and DQ, strongly co-occurred, attributing TCR associations to individual alleles was difficult. Some IMGT-functional V segments, including TRBV6-2 and TRBV6-3, could not be distinguished by the 87-base-pair reads and were therefore excluded. For the cohort, immune exposure information was limited to CMV serostatus. The classifier was reported to diagnose cytomegalovirus status with high specificity and sensitivity in both the original cohort and the validation cohort. A later genetic analysis reported fewer N-insertions in productive TCRs among donors in an Asian-associated ancestry cluster than the approximately 670-donor mean. The cohort was sequenced for TCR beta chains only, and without alpha or paired-chain data the features that could be detected were limited. Some 16 rarely observed V segments, including chromosome 9 orphons, were excluded from the earlier analysis of approximately 500 of the donors because counts were too low. A few of the identified cytomegalovirus-associated TCR beta chains were confirmed in vitro to be specific for cytomegalovirus antigens. The authors suggested that the approach could potentially be generalized to other disease states and immunological phenotypes. In a later genetic analysis, a missense DCLRE1C variant was associated with V-gene and J-gene trimming of TCR beta chains, and the association was replicated in an independent cohort. Across donors, most TCR sequences were observed very rarely, whereas some public TCRs were present in many individuals. Broadly in line with IMGT annotations, most TCR beta V segments showed up in productive rearrangements about 90% or about 30% of the time in an earlier analysis of several hundred of the donors. Correlated functional status among segregating V segments might reflect linkage disequilibrium, but an unknown experimental factor could not be ruled out. The study gave a list of some 150 TCR beta chains associated with cytomegalovirus. A further reported finding was that TCR beta sequences accurately predicted the HLA-A and HLA-B alleles for most subjects in the first cohort. Compared with equally common non-associated chains, HLA-associated TCR beta chains in a later analysis were more clonally expanded and had lower generation probabilities. In a later analysis, TCR association rates were found to vary across HLA loci, with the most associated TCRs seen for DRB1 alleles and the fewest for HLA-C alleles. A group of highly shared sequence variants was considered likely to be a technical artifact of the sequencing pipeline. At a false discovery rate of 0.05, a later analysis linked fewer than 20,000 TCR beta sequences to specific HLA alleles. Sequencing depth was assumed to be roughly uniform across donors in the presence/absence analyses, though that assumption may not hold.

The library was built by means of the immunoSEQ multiplex PCR assay. A mixture of 60 forward primers for TCR Vbeta segments and 13 reverse primers for TCR Jbeta segments was used in the multiplex PCR. Amplification of the CDR3 region of rearranged TCR beta genes was performed with a multiplex PCR assay on genomic DNA. Amplified TCR beta libraries were sequenced as 87-base-pair reads on the Illumina HiSeq System. In the paper's pipeline: A later analysis tallied 75 million to 85 million unique TCR beta chains across the 666 repertoires, and around 12 million of those chains were shared by two or more donors. Raw reads were error-corrected and collapsed into unique sequences by a nearest-neighbor algorithm in which closely related sequences were merged to remove PCR and sequencing errors. To assign V, D and J gene segments, CDR3 sequences were aligned to IMGT reference sequences. For a sequence to be retained, a match of at least six nucleotides was required to both a V gene segment and a J gene segment. Rearrangements were classified as productive when the CDR3 lacked stop codons and remained in frame with V and J, and all other rearrangements were classified as non-productive. Following IMGT convention, CDR3 was defined as the stretch from the second conserved V-encoded cysteine up to the conserved J-encoded phenylalanine. The earlier analysis of around 640 of the donors excluded sequences that lacked an unambiguous match to a single V gene segment. In an earlier analysis of a few hundred of the donors, V segments were called functional above 56.7% productive rearrangements and were called segregating when the between-donor standard deviation exceeded 5%. A statistical classification framework was built to diagnose cytomegalovirus status from the catalog of TCR beta chain sequences. V and J gene assignment, in a later analysis, came from comparing TCR nucleotide sequences with IMGT/GENE-DB human TR gene sequences. In a later analysis, CDR3 sequences and most-parsimonious VDJ recombination scenarios were assigned using the TCRdist pipeline. In a later analysis, every TCR beta chain was defined by the combination of its CDR3 amino acid sequence and its V-gene family, and reads without a unique V-gene family were dropped. In a later analysis, around 600 highly shared, low-generation-probability nucleotide sequences were removed to address suspected cross-contamination and a sequencing artifact. In a later analysis, a clonal expansion index was calculated for each public chain from normalized within-repertoire ranks of inferred template counts. Generation probabilities in a later analysis came from a VDJ recombination model fitted to out-of-frame rearrangements, and those results were checked against IGoR. Hypergeometric tests were used in a later analysis to score TCR-TCR, TCR-HLA and TCR-CMV co-occurrence, with a repertoire-size bias correction applied to the TCR pairs. In a later analysis, false discovery rates were estimated by permuting HLA or CMV assignments 20 times. In a later analysis, co-occurring TCRs were grouped using DBSCAN, and TCRdist sequence similarity was added for clustering within HLA-allele-positive subsets. Repertoires with fewer than 30,000 or more than 120,000 public chains, plus five repertoires with anomalous nucleotide sharing, were excluded from co-occurrence clustering. The immuneACCESS repertoire file appears here via TCRdb, limited to in-frame rearrangements. These files lack a portion of the clones; in checked studies, under half of the deficit traces to unresolved V genes, and the cause of the others is not known. From that table come the V and J calls and clone size; the DNA was used to work out D and trimming. Within this sample are some 120,000 clones, with more than 65% of them counted one time only. The ten largest clones capture roughly 5.8% of the sample.

The cysteine opens and the phenylalanine closes a CDR3 of 13 amino acids. The kept DNA is CDR3 alone, 39 bases in frame from the first base. Reading the germline V gene gives CDR1 MNHNS and CDR2 SASEGT. Trimming takes 6 bases off V and 6 bases off J; junction bases not matched to a gene: 5. Notes on this clone: Its specific antigen is unknown. The sample holds no much larger clone one base away, and base qualities are not on file.

The cohort consisted of 666 healthy bone marrow donors. At the time of sampling, every cohort member was nominally healthy, though immune exposures that went unrecorded were likely present. The donor tested CMV seropositive and was one of the 289 seropositive cohort members. A peripheral blood sample was collected from each donor, and TCR beta sequencing was performed on peripheral blood mononuclear cells. Genomic DNA extraction from the blood cell samples was performed with the Qiagen DNeasy Blood Extraction Kit. Sequencing used PBMCs. The clonotype originates from a man aged 18 to 30 in good health and CMV-seropositive. The chain uses TRBV6-1 and TRBJ1-1, with 9 bases matching TRBD1. Here is the DNA: TGTGCCAGCAGCGGACAGGGGACCCCTGAAGCTTTCTTT. Its protein reads: CASSGQGTPEAFF.